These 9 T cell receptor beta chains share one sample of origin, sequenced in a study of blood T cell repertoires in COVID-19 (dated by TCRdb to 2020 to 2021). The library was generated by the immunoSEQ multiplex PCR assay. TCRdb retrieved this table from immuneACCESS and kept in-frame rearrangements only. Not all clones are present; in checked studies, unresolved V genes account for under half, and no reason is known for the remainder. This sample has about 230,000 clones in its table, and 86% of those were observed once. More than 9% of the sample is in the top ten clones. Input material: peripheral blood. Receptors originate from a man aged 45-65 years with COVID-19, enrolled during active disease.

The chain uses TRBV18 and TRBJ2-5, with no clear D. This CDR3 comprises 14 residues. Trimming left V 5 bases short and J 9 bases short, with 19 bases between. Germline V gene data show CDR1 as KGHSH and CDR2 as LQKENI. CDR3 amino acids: CASSSNQALDSQYF. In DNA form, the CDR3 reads TGTGCCAGCTCAAGTAATCAGGCGTTGGATTCCCAGTACTTC.

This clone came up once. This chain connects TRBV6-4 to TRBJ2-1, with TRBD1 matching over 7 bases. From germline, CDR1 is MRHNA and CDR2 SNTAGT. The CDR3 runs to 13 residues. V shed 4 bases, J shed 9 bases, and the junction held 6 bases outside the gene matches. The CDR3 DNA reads TGTGCCAGCAGTGTCGAAGGGGGCGGTGAGCAGTTCTTC. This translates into CASSVEGGGEQFF.

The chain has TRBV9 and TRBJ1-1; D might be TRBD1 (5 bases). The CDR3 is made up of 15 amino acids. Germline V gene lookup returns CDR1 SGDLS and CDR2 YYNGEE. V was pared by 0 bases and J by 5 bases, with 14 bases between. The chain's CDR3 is CASSVAPGGETEAFF. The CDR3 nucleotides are TGTGCCAGCAGCGTAGCTCCCGGGGGGGAAACTGAAGCTTTCTTT. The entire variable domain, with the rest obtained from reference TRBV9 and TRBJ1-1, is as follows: DSGVTQTPKHLITATGQRVTLRCSPRSGDLSVYWYQQSLDQGLQFLIQYYNGEERAKGNILERFSAQQFPDLHSELNLSSLELGDSALYFCASSVAPGGETEAFFGQGTRLTVV.

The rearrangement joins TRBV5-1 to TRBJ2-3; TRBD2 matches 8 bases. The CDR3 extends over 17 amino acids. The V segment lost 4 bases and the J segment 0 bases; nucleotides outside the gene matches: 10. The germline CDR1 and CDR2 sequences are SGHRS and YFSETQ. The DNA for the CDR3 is TGCGCCAGCAGCAGGATCAGCGGGGGCGCTAGCACAGATACGCAGTATTTT. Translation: CASSRISGGASTDTQYF.

The CDR3 reads CATASNNSPLHF. In nucleotides, the CDR3 is TGTGCGACTGCCAGTAATAATTCACCCCTCCACTTT. This chain joins TRBV2 and TRBJ1-6; no firm D call. This CDR3 has 12 residues. Germline CDR1 and CDR2: SNHLY and FYNNEI.

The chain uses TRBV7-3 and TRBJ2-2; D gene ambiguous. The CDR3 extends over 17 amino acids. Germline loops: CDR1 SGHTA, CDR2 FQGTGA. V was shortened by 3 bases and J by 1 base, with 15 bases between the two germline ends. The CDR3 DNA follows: TGTGCCAGCAGCTTGGCAGGCCTTCCCGGGAACACCGGGGAGCTGTTTTTT. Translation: CASSLAGLPGNTGELFF.

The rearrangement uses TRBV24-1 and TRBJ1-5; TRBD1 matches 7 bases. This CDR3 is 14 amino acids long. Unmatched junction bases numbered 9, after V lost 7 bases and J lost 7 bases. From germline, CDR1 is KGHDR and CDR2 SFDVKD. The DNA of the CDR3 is TGTGCCACCAGCCGGGCAGGGGGTGGACAGCCCCAGCATTTT. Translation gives CATSRAGGGQPQHF.

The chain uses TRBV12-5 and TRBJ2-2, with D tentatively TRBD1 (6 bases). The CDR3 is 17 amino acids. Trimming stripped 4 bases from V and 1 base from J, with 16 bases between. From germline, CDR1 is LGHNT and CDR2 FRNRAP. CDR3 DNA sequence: TGTGCTAGTGGTTCCCAGGGTGGGGGCCTGAACACCGGGGAGCTGTTTTTT. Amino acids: CASGSQGGGLNTGELFF.

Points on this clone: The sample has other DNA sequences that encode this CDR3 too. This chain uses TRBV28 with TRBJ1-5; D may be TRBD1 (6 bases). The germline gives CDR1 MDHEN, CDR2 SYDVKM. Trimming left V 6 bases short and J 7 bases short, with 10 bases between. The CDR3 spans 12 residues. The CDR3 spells CASRQGGQPQHF. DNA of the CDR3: TGTGCCAGCAGACAGGGCGGGCAGCCCCAGCATTTT. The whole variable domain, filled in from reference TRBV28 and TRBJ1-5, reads DVKVTQSSRYLVKRTGEKVFLECVQDMDHENMFWYRQDPGLGLRLIYFSYDVKMKEKGDIPEGYSVSREKKERFSLILESASTNQTSMYLCASRQGGQPQHFGDGTRLSIL.